This T cell receptor beta chain stems from a study of control samples from healthy donors and cancer patients. Germline-derived CDR1 and CDR2 are SGHRS and YFSETQ. V shed 2 bases and J shed 4 bases, with 12 bases lying between them. The CDR3 loop spans 14 amino acids. Some clones are missing from TCRdb's copy, which holds only in-frame ones; the method was immunoSEQ multiplex PCR. The table has 100,000 to 150,000 clones, about 90% seen once; the top ten hold around 2%. The receptor comes from a man aged 18 to 29 in good health. The V gene is TRBV5-1, the J gene TRBJ2-5; D unresolved. The specimen was blood. The CDR3: CASSFQVGTETQYF. In nucleotides, the CDR3 is TGCGCCAGCAGCTTCCAAGTGGGCACAGAGACCCAGTACTTC.